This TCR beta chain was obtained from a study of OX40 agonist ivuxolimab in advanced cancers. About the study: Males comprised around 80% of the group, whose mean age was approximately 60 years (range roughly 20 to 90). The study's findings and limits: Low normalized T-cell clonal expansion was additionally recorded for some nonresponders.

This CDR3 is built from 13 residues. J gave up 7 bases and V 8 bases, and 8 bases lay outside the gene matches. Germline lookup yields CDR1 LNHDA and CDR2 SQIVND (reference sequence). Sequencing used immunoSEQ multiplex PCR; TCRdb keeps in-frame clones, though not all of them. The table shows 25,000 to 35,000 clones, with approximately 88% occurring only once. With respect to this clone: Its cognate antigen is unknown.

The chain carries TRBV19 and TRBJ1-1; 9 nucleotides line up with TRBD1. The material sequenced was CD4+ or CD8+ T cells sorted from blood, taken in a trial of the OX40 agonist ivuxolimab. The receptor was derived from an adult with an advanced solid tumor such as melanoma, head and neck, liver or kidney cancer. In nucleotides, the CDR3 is TGTGCCAGTTGGGACAGGGTAAAGAGTGAAGCTTTCTTT. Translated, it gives CASWDRVKSEAFF.